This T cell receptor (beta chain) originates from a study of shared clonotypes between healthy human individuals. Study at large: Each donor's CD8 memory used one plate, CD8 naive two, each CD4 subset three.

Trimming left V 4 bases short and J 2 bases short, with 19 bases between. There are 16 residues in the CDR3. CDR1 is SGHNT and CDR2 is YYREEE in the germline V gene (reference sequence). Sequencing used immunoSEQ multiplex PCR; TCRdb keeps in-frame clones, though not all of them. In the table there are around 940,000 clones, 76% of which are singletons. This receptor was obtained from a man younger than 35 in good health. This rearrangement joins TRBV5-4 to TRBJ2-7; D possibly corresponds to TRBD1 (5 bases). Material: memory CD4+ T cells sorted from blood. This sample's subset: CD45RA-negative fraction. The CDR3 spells CASSARTGRVPYEQYF. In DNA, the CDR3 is TGTGCCAGCAGCGCACGTACAGGCCGGGTCCCCTACGAGCAGTACTTC.